The rows below give T cell receptor beta chains drawn from one sample of a study of blood T cells in healthy people across ages. TCRdb re-analysed the 5' RACE reads in MiXCR, keeping a single row per CDR3 protein. The profile shows 1.5 million to 2 million distinct CDR3 sequences, roughly two fifths of them singletons. Sequenced input: blood. These receptors originate from a human donor in good health. Both conserved end residues are part of each CDR3. Fields, in order: clone size, J gene, V gene, D gene, CDR3 DNA, CDR3 protein. A D gene is named only where the DNA matches it firmly. Expanded clones are given a class, and other clones once, few, many or no size at all.

>.|TRBJ2-6|TRBV4-1|.
TGCGCCAGCAGCCAAGTAGGAGTGTCCAGGGTCACAAGCGGGGCCAACGTCCTGACTTTC
CASSQVGVSRVTSGANVLTF
>.|TRBJ2-1|TRBV7-3|.
TGTGCCAGCAGGATCTTCAATGAGCAGTTCTTC
CASRIFNEQFF
>.|TRBJ2-1|TRBV10-3|.
TGTGCCATCAGCCCCCAGGGTGCGCAAAGGCAGTTCTTC
CAISPQGAQRQFF
>few|TRBJ1-1|TRBV6-5|TRBD1
TGTGCCAGCAAGGACAGGGTTGCTGAAGCTTTCTTT
CASKDRVAEAFF
>.|TRBJ2-5|TRBV7-9|TRBD1
TGTGCCAGCAGCCCCGGGACAGGGATCGAGACCCAGTACTTC
CASSPGTGIETQYF
>.|TRBJ1-1|TRBV29-1|TRBD1
TGCAGCGTTGAAGATCGTAACAGGGGTATTAACACTGAAGCTTTCTTT
CSVEDRNRGINTEAFF
>.|TRBJ2-1|TRBV5-1|TRBD2
TGCGCCAGCAGCTCGAGACTAGCGGGGGGGCCGTCGGGGTCCTACAATGAGCAGTTCTTC
CASSSRLAGGPSGSYNEQFF
>.|TRBJ1-1|TRBV5-1|TRBD1
TGCGCCAGCAGCCTGGACAGGGGAACAAGAGGGGCTTTCTTT
CASSLDRGTRGAFF
>few|TRBJ1-5|TRBV7-9|TRBD1
TGTGCCAGCAGCTCCGGACAGGGCATTGATCAGCCCCAGCATTTT
CASSSGQGIDQPQHF
>few|TRBJ2-7|TRBV5-1|.
TGCGCCAGCAGCTCCCTCGGGACTTCCTACGAGCAGTACTTC
CASSSLGTSYEQYF
>.|TRBJ1-1|TRBV12-3/TRBV12-4|.
TGTGCCAGCACTACATCCGTCGCACTGAACACTGAAGCTTTCTTT
CASTTSVALNTEAFF
>many|TRBJ1-5|TRBV9|.
TGTGCCAGCAGCCGAGGTGTAAGCAATCAGCCCCAGCATTTT
CASSRGVSNQPQHF
>.|TRBJ1-1|TRBV15|TRBD1
TGTGCCACCAGCACCGACCCGACAGGGGTGGCTGAAGCTTTCTTT
CATSTDPTGVAEAFF
>.|TRBJ2-5|TRBV4-3|TRBD2
TGCGCCAGCAGCCGAAGACTAGCGGGGGGGCAGACCCAAGGGACCCAGTACTTC
CASSRRLAGGQTQGTQYF
>.|TRBJ1-1|TRBV7-9|.
TGTGCCAGCAGCTTAGCGGAGGGTGTGTGGACTGAAGCTTTCTTT
CASSLAEGVWTEAFF
>many|TRBJ2-4|TRBV7-2|.
TGTGCCAGCAGCTTAATAGGCGGGCGAGGACAGTTACTAGCCAAAAACATTCAGTACTTC
CASSLIGGRGQLLAKNIQYF
>.|TRBJ2-2|TRBV5-1|TRBD2
TGCGCCAGCAGCTTGGCCGTGAAAGCGGGGAGTTCCGGGGAGCTGTTTTTT
CASSLAVKAGSSGELFF
>few|TRBJ2-6|TRBV5-1|.
TGCGCCAGCAGCTTATACGGGACGGGAGTCTCGGGGGCCAACGTCCTGACTTTC
CASSLYGTGVSGANVLTF
>.|TRBJ2-7|TRBV4-1|.
TGCGCCAGCAGCCAAGATCAGTCGGGGATCTACGAGCAGTACTTC
CASSQDQSGIYEQYF
>.|TRBJ2-1|TRBV5-1|.
TGCGCCAGCAGCCAAACAGCTTACAATGAGCAGTTCTTC
CASSQTAYNEQFF
>few|TRBJ2-1|TRBV7-3|.
TGTGCCAGCAGCTTTGACTATAACTCCTACAATGAGCAGTTCTTC
CASSFDYNSYNEQFF
>.|TRBJ1-1|TRBV12-3/TRBV12-4|.
TGTGCCAGCAGCTGGGAGGGCTCAGCTGAAGCTTTCTTT
CASSWEGSAEAFF
>.|TRBJ2-1|TRBV5-1|TRBD2
TGCGCCAGCAGCAGTATGGGACTAGCGGGGGGGTACAATGAGCAGTTCTTC
CASSSMGLAGGYNEQFF
>few|TRBJ1-5|TRBV6-2/TRBV6-3|.
TGTGCCAGCAGGACACTGACAGCACTGAGCAATCAGCCCCAGCATTTT
CASRTLTALSNQPQHF
>few|TRBJ2-3|TRBV20-1|.
TGCAGTGCTCGGGATCCCAAGAGGGCAGATACGCAGTATTTT
CSARDPKRADTQYF
>.|TRBJ2-1|TRBV5-1|.
TGCGCCAGCAGCTTTGAGTTGGGGAATAAGCAGTTCTTC
CASSFELGNKQFF
>.|TRBJ2-7|TRBV6-4|TRBD2
TGTGCCAGCAGTGACTCGCCAAGGCTAGCGGTAGAATCCTACGAGCAGTACTTC
CASSDSPRLAVESYEQYF
>.|TRBJ2-7|TRBV4-2|.
TGTGCCAGCAGCCAAGATGGAAAACCACTTGGGGCATACTACGAGCAGTACTTC
CASSQDGKPLGAYYEQYF
>.|TRBJ2-5|TRBV7-2|.
TGTGCCAGCAGCTTACAACAGGGTGCCAGGGAGACCCAGTACTTC
CASSLQQGARETQYF
>.|TRBJ2-3|TRBV7-2|TRBD2
TGTGCCAGCAGCTTAGTGGTGCGGGGGTTTAACACAGATACGCAGTATTTT
CASSLVVRGFNTDTQYF
>.|TRBJ2-5|TRBV7-6|.
TGTGCCAGCAGCTTAGCGCTGACTAACCGAGAGACCCAGTACTTC
CASSLALTNRETQYF
>many|TRBJ1-4|TRBV28|TRBD1
TGTGCCAGCAGTTTAACCGGGACAGGGGGTGAAAAACTGTTTTTT
CASSLTGTGGEKLFF
>few|TRBJ2-7|TRBV9|TRBD1
TGTGCCAGCAGCGTAGGGGGCGGACAGGGGGCTTACGAGCAGTACTTC
CASSVGGGQGAYEQYF
>.|TRBJ2-2|TRBV7-4|.
TGTGCCAGCAGCTTAGCCGTTTCCGGGGAGCTGTTTTTT
CASSLAVSGELFF
>few|TRBJ2-5|TRBV6-1|TRBD2
TGTGCCAGCAGTGTTGTACTAGGGTTAGCGGGGGCTCTCCAAGAGACCCAGTACTTC
CASSVVLGLAGALQETQYF
>.|TRBJ2-1|TRBV7-2|TRBD2
TGTGCCAGCAGCTCTAGCGGGGGGCGGTACAATGAGCAGTTCTTC
CASSSSGGRYNEQFF
>.|TRBJ2-3|TRBV10-3|.
TGTGCCATCAGTGATTCGAGACCCGAGAGAGTTACGCAGTATTTT
CAISDSRPERVTQYF
>.|TRBJ1-1|TRBV7-2|.
TGTGCCAGCAGCCAATACATGAGAACTGAAGCTTTCTTT
CASSQYMRTEAFF
>.|TRBJ1-2|TRBV12-3/TRBV12-4|.
TGTGCCGGCGACGGGGTCAAGGGAGGCTACACCTTC
CAGDGVKGGYTF
>.|TRBJ2-3|TRBV6-6|.
TGTGCCAGCACCCCCACGGTCCTCACAGATACGCAGTATTTT
CASTPTVLTDTQYF
>.|TRBJ2-1|TRBV4-2|.
TGTGCCAGCAGCCAAGATTCCGGACAGGAGCAGTTCTTC
CASSQDSGQEQFF
>.|TRBJ2-3|TRBV5-5|TRBD1
TGTGCCAGCAGCGCGGGACAGGGCTTAAGCAAAACAGATACGCAGTATTTT
CASSAGQGLSKTDTQYF
>.|TRBJ2-5|TRBV7-2|TRBD2
TGTGCCAGCAGCTCTCGGCCATTAGCGGGGGGTGAGGAGACCCAGTACTTC
CASSSRPLAGGEETQYF
>.|TRBJ2-1|TRBV7-2|TRBD2
TGTGCCAGCAGCTTAATCGGTCTAGCGGGGGAGCAGTTCTTC
CASSLIGLAGEQFF